This T cell receptor (beta chain) was obtained from a study of T-cell reconstitution after alpha-beta-depleted transplantation in children (dated by TCRdb to about 2016). Some background on the complete study: Using TCR repertoire profiling, the study quantitatively followed how T-cell immune reconstitution unfolded in children after TCRalphabeta/CD19-depleted allogeneic hematopoietic cell transplantation.

Receptor amplification or capture employed PCR. TCRdb shows the sequencer as Illumina HiSeq 2500. To normalize quantification of the TCRbeta repertoire, the TCR libraries were built with molecular barcoding that relied on unique molecular identifiers. TCRdb handled the public reads itself, with Q25 trimming in fastp and clone calling in MiXCR, and kept productive beta chains. Rows are unified per CDR3 protein, each entry keeping the most common DNA and genes. This sample gives hundreds of thousands of distinct CDR3 sequences in total; around a sixth of them show up just once. The ten top clones hold around 0.96% of the sample. This clonotype was seen many times. The antigen it binds to is not known. Base qualities were left out, and no much larger clone turns up one base away. Sequencing was performed on PBMCs from the stem cell graft donor, taken from the stem cell graft. This sequence was found in a human donor who donated a stem cell graft to a child with acute myeloid leukemia.

Here the CDR3 is given as CSARDGQGIHYGYTF. The bases read TGCAGTGCTAGAGATGGACAGGGGATACACTATGGCTACACCTTC. Recombination joined TRBV20-1 with TRBJ1-2; TRBD1 fits 9 bases in the junction. The CDR3 runs 15 residues from the cysteine to the phenylalanine. Of the read, only the CDR3 DNA is kept; its 45 bases are in frame from base 1. Relative to germline, V is missing 0 bases and J is missing 3 bases, with 5 bases of the junction outside any gene match. CDR1 and CDR2, looked up from the germline V gene (reference sequence), are DFQATT and SNEGSKA.